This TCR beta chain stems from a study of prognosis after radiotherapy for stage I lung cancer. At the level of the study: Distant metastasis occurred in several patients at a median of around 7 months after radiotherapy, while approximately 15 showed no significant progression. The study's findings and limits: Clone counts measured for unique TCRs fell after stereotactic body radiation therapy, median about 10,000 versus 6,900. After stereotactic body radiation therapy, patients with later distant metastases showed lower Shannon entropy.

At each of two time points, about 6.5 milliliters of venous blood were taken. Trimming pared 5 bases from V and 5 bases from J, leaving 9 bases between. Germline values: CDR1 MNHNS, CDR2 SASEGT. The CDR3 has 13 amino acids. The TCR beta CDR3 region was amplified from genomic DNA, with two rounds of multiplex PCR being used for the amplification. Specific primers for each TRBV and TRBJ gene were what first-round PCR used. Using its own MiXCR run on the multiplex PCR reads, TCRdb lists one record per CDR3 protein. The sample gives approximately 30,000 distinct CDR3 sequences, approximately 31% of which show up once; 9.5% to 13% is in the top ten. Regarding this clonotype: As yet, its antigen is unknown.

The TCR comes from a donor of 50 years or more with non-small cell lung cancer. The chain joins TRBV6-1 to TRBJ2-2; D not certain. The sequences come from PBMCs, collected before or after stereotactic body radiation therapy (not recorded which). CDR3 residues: CASSNRETGELFF. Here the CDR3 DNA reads TGTGCCAGCAGTAACAGAGAAACCGGGGAGCTGTTTTTT.